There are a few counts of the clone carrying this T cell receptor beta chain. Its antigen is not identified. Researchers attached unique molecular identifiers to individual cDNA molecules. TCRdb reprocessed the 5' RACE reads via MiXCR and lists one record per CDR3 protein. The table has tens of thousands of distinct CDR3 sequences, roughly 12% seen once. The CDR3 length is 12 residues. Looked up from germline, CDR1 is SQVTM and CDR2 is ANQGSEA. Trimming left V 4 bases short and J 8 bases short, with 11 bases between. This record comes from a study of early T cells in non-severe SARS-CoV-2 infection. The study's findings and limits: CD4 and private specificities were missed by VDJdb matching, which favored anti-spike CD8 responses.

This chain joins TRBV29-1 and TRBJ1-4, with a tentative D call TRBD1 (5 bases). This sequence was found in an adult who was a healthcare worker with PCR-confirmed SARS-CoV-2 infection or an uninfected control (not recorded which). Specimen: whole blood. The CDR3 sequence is CSVVGLREKLFF. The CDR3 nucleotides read TGCAGCGTTGTGGGGCTACGAGAAAAACTGTTTTTT.